These 32 T cell receptor beta chains share one sample of origin, sequenced in a study of cytomegalovirus exposure and HLA in healthy donors. The study ran its PCR with 60 Vbeta and 13 Jbeta primers. Sequencing used immunoSEQ multiplex PCR; TCRdb keeps in-frame clones, though not all of them. The sample consists of over 90,000 clones, 73% of them appearing once. The sample consisted of PBMCs. All receptors derive from a man in his forties in good health and CMV-seronegative.

The rearrangement links TRBV5-1 to TRBJ2-1; tentative D call: TRBD1 (6 bases). The germline V and J ends were trimmed by 4 bases and 3 bases, with 11 bases remaining between them. The CDR3 totals 14 residues. Per the germline V gene, CDR1 is SGHRS and CDR2 is YFSETQ. This CDR3 is CASSTGQFYNEQFF. DNA of the CDR3: TGCGCCAGCAGCACCGGACAGTTCTACAATGAGCAGTTCTTC.

This clone was observed once. V is TRBV29-1 and J is TRBJ2-3; D may be TRBD1 (6 bases). Trimming cost V 5 bases and J 5 bases, with 11 bases left between them. The CDR3 is 12 residues long. CDR1 and CDR2 (germline): SQVTM, ANQGSEA. The DNA of the CDR3 is TGCAGCGTTAACAGGGCTGGAGATACGCAGTATTTT. Translated, it gives CSVNRAGDTQYF.

The gene calls are TRBV15 and TRBJ2-1; TRBD2 might be the D (6 bases). Between the trimmed V and J ends, which lost 0 bases and 6 bases, there was a span of 12 bases. The CDR3 spans 15 residues. Germline V gene sequence: CDR1 LNHNV, CDR2 YYDKDF (reference sequence). The CDR3 DNA sequence: TGTGCCACCAGCAGAGATTTGGGCGGGATCAATGAGCAGTTCTTC. Its protein is CATSRDLGGINEQFF.

This clone was observed a handful of times. This sequence joins TRBV27 and TRBJ2-7, with 15 bases matching TRBD2. V lost 5 bases, J lost 6 bases, and 14 bases stayed unmatched. Per the germline V gene, CDR1 is MNHEY and CDR2 is SMNVEV (reference sequence). This CDR3 has 18 residues. The CDR3 spells CASSLLGLAGGHRGEQYF. CDR3 DNA: TGTGCCAGCAGTCTACTGGGACTAGCGGGGGGCCATAGGGGCGAGCAGTACTTC.

To note about this clone: As the CDR3 is not closed by the conserved phenylalanine or tryptophan, this likely results from a read error. DNA of the CDR3: TGTGCTAGTGGGGCACAGGGTACTAATTCACCCCTCCACGTT. The encoded protein is CASGAQGTNSPLHV. This chain connects TRBV12-5 to TRBJ1-6, with D possibly matching TRBD1 (6 bases). The CDR3 loop spans 14 amino acids. Between the trimmed V and J ends, which lost 6 bases and 6 bases, there was a span of 12 bases. Per the germline V gene, CDR1 is LGHNT and CDR2 is FRNRAP.

This clone turned up a few times. The chain employs TRBV7-2 and TRBJ2-3; 14 nucleotides line up with TRBD2. The germline V gene encodes CDR1 SGHTA and CDR2 FQGNSA. The CDR3 covers 18 residues. Trimming removed 2 bases from V and 6 bases from J; junction bases left unmatched: 10. The CDR3 nucleotides are TGTGCCAGCAGCTTACGCTGGAAGACTAGCGGGGGGGTTGATACGCAGTATTTT. It yields the protein CASSLRWKTSGGVDTQYF. The complete variable domain, with remaining parts taken from reference TRBV7-2 and TRBJ2-3, reads GAGVSQSPSNKVTEKGKDVELRCDPISGHTALYWYRQSLGQGLEFLIYFQGNSAPDKSGLPSDRFSAERTGGSVSTLTIQRTQQEDSAVYLCASSLRWKTSGGVDTQYFGPGTRLTVL.

This clone has more than one count but fewer than ten. This chain uses TRBV7-2 with TRBJ2-3, with 9 bases that match TRBD2. The length of the CDR3 is 17 residues. CDR1 and CDR2 from the germline V gene are SGHTA and FQGNSA. With 6 bases clipped from V and 0 bases from J, the junction kept 10 bases outside the gene matches. CDR3 DNA: TGTGCCAGCAGGCCCAGAGCGGGGGGTCGGAGCACAGATACGCAGTATTTT. Translation: CASRPRAGGRSTDTQYF. Full variable domain (outside the CDR3, taken from reference TRBV7-2 and TRBJ2-3): GAGVSQSPSNKVTEKGKDVELRCDPISGHTALYWYRQSLGQGLEFLIYFQGNSAPDKSGLPSDRFSAERTGGSVSTLTIQRTQQEDSAVYLCASRPRAGGRSTDTQYFGPGTRLTVL.

The chain combines TRBV14 with TRBJ1-1; D not resolved. Germline values: CDR1 SGHDN, CDR2 FVKESK. This CDR3 has 19 amino acids. V gave up 0 bases and J gave up 0 bases, with 20 bases separating them. CDR3 region: CASSQDFTQGRYMNTEAFF. The CDR3 coding sequence is TGTGCCAGCAGCCAAGATTTTACCCAAGGCAGGTATATGAACACTGAAGCTTTCTTT.

This chain uses TRBV7-2 with TRBJ2-3, with D unclear. Germline-derived CDR1 and CDR2 are SGHTA and FQGNSA. V was cut by 5 bases and J by 0 bases, with 15 bases left in between. This CDR3 region has 16 residues. Written as DNA, the CDR3 is TGTGCCAGCAGCCCATCGCTGGCGACTAGCACAGATACGCAGTATTTT. Its translation: CASSPSLATSTDTQYF.

The chain carries TRBV13 and TRBJ2-5, with TRBD1 matching 10 bases. This CDR3 is built from 15 residues. Germline CDR1 and CDR2: PRHDT and FYEKMQ (reference sequence). The ends lost 5 bases at V and 0 bases at J; junction bases unmatched: 3. The DNA for the CDR3 is TGTGCCAGCAGCCCGGGGACAGGGGACCAAGAGACCCAGTACTTC. Translation gives CASSPGTGDQETQYF.

The chain has TRBV4-2 and TRBJ2-2; D remains ambiguous. V was cut by 0 bases and J by 4 bases, with 15 bases left in between. Germline CDR1 is LGHNA and CDR2 is YNFKEQ. The CDR3 extends over 17 amino acids. The DNA for the CDR3 is TGTGCCAGCAGCCAAGATCTGATGGCTTGGAGCACCGGGGAGCTGTTTTTT. It encodes CASSQDLMAWSTGELFF.

The chain uses TRBV4-1 and TRBJ1-1; possible D gene TRBD1, 5 bases. Trimming took 2 bases from V and 8 from J, leaving 15 bases between them. This CDR3 is 14 amino acids long. The germline V gene has CDR1 MGHRA and CDR2 YSYEKL. In DNA, the CDR3 is TGCGCCAGCAGCCAAATTACCCCTGGACACGAAGCTTTCTTT. Its protein is CASSQITPGHEAFF.

The V gene is TRBV5-1, the J gene TRBJ2-7, with 10 bases identical to TRBD2. The CDR3 is made up of 16 amino acids. Germline V lookup: CDR1 SGHRS, CDR2 YFSETQ. The ends lost 0 bases at V and 0 bases at J; junction bases unmatched: 3. CDR3 nucleotide sequence: TGCGCCAGCAGCTTGGCCACTAGCGGGGTCTCCTACGAGCAGTACTTC. Amino acids: CASSLATSGVSYEQYF.

This chain links TRBV7-8 with TRBJ1-1; 7 bases are shared with TRBD1. This CDR3 spans 14 amino acids. V shed 5 bases and J 8 bases; nucleotides not matched to a gene: 11. CDR1 and CDR2 (germline): SGHVS, FQNEAQ. As DNA, the CDR3 is TGTGCCAGCAGCCCTAGGGGGCCGGACCGGGAAGCTTTCTTT. Protein product: CASSPRGPDREAFF.

This chain joins TRBV4-1 and TRBJ1-1; 10 nucleotides line up with TRBD1. V dropped 4 bases and J dropped 5; count of bases not matched to a gene: 7. The CDR3 is 15 residues long. The V gene's germline CDR1 is MGHRA and CDR2 YSYEKL. The CDR3 reads CASSPRTGGGTEAFF. Written as DNA, the CDR3 is TGCGCCAGCAGCCCAAGGACAGGGGGGGGAACTGAAGCTTTCTTT.

The chain couples TRBV2 to TRBJ2-5; D perhaps matches TRBD2 (6 bases). This CDR3 has 14 residues. V gave up 8 bases and J gave up 1 base, with 14 bases separating them. In germline, CDR1 is SNHLY, CDR2 FYNNEI. DNA of the CDR3: TGTGCCAGCGGAACGACTAGGACCCAAGAGACCCAGTACTTC. Translating gives CASGTTRTQETQYF.

The chain employs TRBV5-4 and TRBJ2-1; TRBD2 matches 7 bases. This CDR3 spans 16 amino acids. V lost 4 bases to trimming and J lost 3 bases; unmatched junction nucleotides: 10. CDR1 and CDR2 (germline): SGHNT, YYREEE (reference sequence). The CDR3 region has the DNA TGTGCCAGCAGCCGTCCGAGCGGGGAGCTCTACAATGAGCAGTTCTTC. Residues: CASSRPSGELYNEQFF.

This chain uses TRBV6-5 with TRBJ2-7; unclear D gene. The germline V gene has CDR1 MNHEY and CDR2 SVGAGI. Trimming removed 3 bases at V and 5 bases at J, with 11 bases between. This CDR3 has 13 amino acids. CDR3 DNA sequence: TGTGCCAGCAGTTATGCGCAGAGGAACGAGCAGTACTTC. Amino acids: CASSYAQRNEQYF.

This chain connects TRBV2 to TRBJ1-2; D uncertain. The CDR3 is made up of 12 amino acids. Trimming removed 1 base from V and 4 bases from J, with 4 bases in between. Germline V CDR1 and CDR2: SNHLY, FYNNEI. CDR3 sequence reads: CASSEDSYGYTF. In DNA form, the CDR3 reads TGTGCCAGCAGTGAAGACAGCTATGGCTACACCTTC.

The CDR3 DNA reads as TGTGCCAGCAGCTTAGCGCGGCCGACAGGGGGCCATAATGAAAAACTGTTTTTT. This codes for CASSLARPTGGHNEKLFF. The genes are TRBV7-9 and TRBJ1-4, with 10 bases that match TRBD1. This CDR3 has 18 amino acids. From germline, CDR1 is SEHNR and CDR2 FQNEAQ (reference sequence). Unmatched junction bases numbered 8, after V lost 0 bases and J lost 4 bases.

The chain carries TRBV6-5 and TRBJ2-7; 7 positions match TRBD2. Germline V CDR1 and CDR2: MNHEY, SVGAGI. V lost 2 bases, J lost 4 bases, and 5 bases stayed unmatched. The length of the CDR3 is 14 residues. The CDR3 DNA reads as TGTGCCAGCAGTTACAGCGGGATCCCGTACGAGCAGTACGTC. It encodes CASSYSGIPYEQYV.

The chain carries TRBV14 and TRBJ1-2, with D unresolved. Germline values: CDR1 SGHDN, CDR2 FVKESK. This CDR3 spans 15 amino acids. Trimming removed 4 bases at V and 3 bases at J, with 15 bases between. The CDR3 here is CASSPPVAGYYGYTF. Written as DNA, the CDR3 is TGTGCCAGCAGCCCCCCGGTAGCCGGATACTATGGCTACACCTTC.

This clone was observed a handful of times. V gene TRBV5-1 combines with J gene TRBJ2-7; D is perhaps TRBD2 (5 bases). V lost 2 bases and J 1 base, leaving 16 bases between the germline ends. Germline CDR1 and CDR2: SGHRS and YFSETQ. The CDR3 contains 16 residues. The CDR3, as DNA: TGCGCCAGCAGCTTTCTGTTAAGGTCGGGATCCTACGAGCAGTACTTC. This sequence encodes CASSFLLRSGSYEQYF.

This clone has a single count. The genes are TRBV14 and TRBJ2-3, with 8 bases matching TRBD2. Trimming cost V 2 bases and J 4 bases; bases outside gene matches: 8. CDR1 is SGHDN and CDR2 is FVKESK in the germline V gene. CDR3 length: 16 residues. The DNA for the CDR3 is TGTGCCAGCAGCCAACGCAAAGCGGGGGTGGCAGATACGCAGTATTTT. Its translation: CASSQRKAGVADTQYF.

The V call is TRBV10-3, the J call TRBJ2-5; TRBD2 matches at 8 bases. The CDR3 has 17 residues. Germline CDR1 is ENHRY and CDR2 is SYGVKD. V gave up 1 base and J gave up 2 bases; unmatched junction bases: 9. The CDR3 is CAISEFSGEDYQETQYF. In DNA form, the CDR3 reads TGTGCCATCAGTGAGTTTAGCGGGGAGGATTATCAAGAGACCCAGTACTTC.

This clone was recorded a few times. The V and J genes are TRBV4-1 and TRBJ2-5; the D is unclear. Germline V CDR1 and CDR2: MGHRA, YSYEKL. V was pared by 4 bases and J by 5 bases, with 11 bases between. This CDR3 region has 13 residues. The CDR3 loop is CASSRALEETQYF. The CDR3 DNA reads TGCGCCAGCAGCCGCGCCTTAGAGGAGACCCAGTACTTC.

The chain carries TRBV10-3 and TRBJ1-2; D is ambiguous. The V and J ends lost 0 bases and 0 bases respectively, with 17 bases between them. The length of the CDR3 is 18 residues. Germline CDR1 ENHRY, CDR2 SYGVKD. CDR3 in amino acids: CAISESMILRKTNYGYTF. CDR3 DNA: TGTGCCATCAGTGAGTCGATGATATTGAGGAAAACTAACTATGGCTACACCTTC.

The chain uses TRBV5-1 and TRBJ2-5; 8 nucleotides align to TRBD1. V lost 4 bases and J lost 3; bases outside the gene matches: 2. Germline V CDR1 and CDR2: SGHRS, YFSETQ. The CDR3 consists of 13 residues. The DNA of the CDR3 is TGCGCCAGCAGCGCGACAGGGGAAGAGACCCAGTACTTC. Its protein product is CASSATGEETQYF.

This chain uses TRBV4-3 with TRBJ2-7; the match to TRBD2 covers 9 bases. The CDR3 is made up of 15 amino acids. The V gene end was trimmed by 1 base and the J gene end by 4 bases; junction bases not matched to a gene: 5. Germline V lookup: CDR1 LGHNA, CDR2 YSLEER. DNA for the CDR3: TGCGCCAGCAGCCAAGGCACTAGCGGGTGGTACGAGCAGTACTTC. Amino acids: CASSQGTSGWYEQYF.

The gene calls are TRBV7-2 and TRBJ1-4, with no clear D. Germline V gene lookup returns CDR1 SGHTA and CDR2 FQGNSA. CDR3 size: 16 residues. Trimming left V 3 bases short and J 5 bases short, with 16 bases between. CDR3 residues: CASSFAPPRGNEKLFF. Here the CDR3 DNA reads TGTGCCAGCAGCTTTGCACCACCTCGAGGAAATGAAAAACTGTTTTTT.

V is TRBV9 and J is TRBJ2-3; possible D gene TRBD2, 6 bases. V shed 2 bases and J shed 2 bases, with 9 bases lying between them. CDR3 size: 14 residues. Germline V lookup: CDR1 SGDLS, CDR2 YYNGEE. The DNA for the CDR3 is TGTGCCAGCAGCGTGCGGGGAAACACAGATACGCAGTATTTT. Translated: CASSVRGNTDTQYF.

This clone was detected only once. The chain recombines TRBV18 with TRBJ1-3, with 11 positions matching TRBD1. Germline V gives CDR1 KGHSH, CDR2 LQKENI. The CDR3 covers 17 residues. With 6 bases clipped from V and 0 bases from J, the junction kept 7 bases outside the gene matches. In DNA form, the CDR3 reads TGTGCCAGCTCGGCCGGGACAGGGGGTTCCTCTGGAAACACCATATATTTT. Translating gives CASSAGTGGSSGNTIYF.